The entry below gives a single TCR beta chain sequence along with its context. The data were taken from a study of CD8 T cells in Susac syndrome. Deletions cut 5 bases from V and 0 bases from J, with 14 bases between. In germline, CDR1 is SGHTA, CDR2 FQGNSA. This CDR3 comprises 15 residues. It was with random hexamers that about 0.45 to 1 ug RNA was reverse transcribed. Multiplex PCR with immunoSEQ amplified the TCR beta CDR3 across 54 Vbeta and 13 Jbeta. Using its own MiXCR run on the immunoSEQ multiplex PCR reads, TCRdb lists one record per CDR3 protein. The sample has around 77,000 distinct CDR3 sequences, 95% to 96% seen once.

The chain uses TRBV7-2 and TRBJ2-7; tentative D call: TRBD1 (6 bases). Sequenced sample: CD4+ T cells from PBMCs. The receptor was derived from a human donor with multiple sclerosis. CDR3 sequence: CASSIGTRGSYEQYF. In DNA form, the CDR3 reads TGTGCCAGCAGCATCGGGACAAGGGGCTCCTACGAGCAGTACTTC.